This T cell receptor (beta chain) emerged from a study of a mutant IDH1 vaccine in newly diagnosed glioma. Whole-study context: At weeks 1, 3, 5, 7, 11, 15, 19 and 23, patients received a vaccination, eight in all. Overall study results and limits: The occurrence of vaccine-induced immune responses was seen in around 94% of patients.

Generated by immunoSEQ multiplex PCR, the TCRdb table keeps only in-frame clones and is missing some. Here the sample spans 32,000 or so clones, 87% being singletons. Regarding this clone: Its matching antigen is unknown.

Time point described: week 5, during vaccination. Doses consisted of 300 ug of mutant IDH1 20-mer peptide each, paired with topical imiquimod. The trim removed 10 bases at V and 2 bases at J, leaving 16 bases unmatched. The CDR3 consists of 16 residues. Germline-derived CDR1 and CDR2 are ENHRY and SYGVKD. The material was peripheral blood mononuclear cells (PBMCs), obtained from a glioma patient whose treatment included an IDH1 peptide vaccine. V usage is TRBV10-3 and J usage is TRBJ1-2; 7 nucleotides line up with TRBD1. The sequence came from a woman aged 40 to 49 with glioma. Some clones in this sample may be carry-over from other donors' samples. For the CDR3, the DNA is TGTGCCACCAACGGCCGATCGCTACAGGGGAACTATGGCTACACCTTC. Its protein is CATNGRSLQGNYGYTF.